This T cell receptor beta chain was identified during a study of metastatic and nonmetastatic thyroid tumors. Per the study methods: Clinicopathological groups differed in CDR3, with these differences serving to build a distant-metastasis classifier for papillary thyroid cancer. Using MiXCR, TCRdb reanalyzed the PCR reads. TCRdb assigned the V and J calls; the authors' analysis was not used. The sample comprises about 19,000 clones, about 30% of which are singletons, and about 10% rests with the top ten. CDR1 is KGHDR, CDR2 SFDVKD, per germline. Between the trimmed V and J ends, which lost 4 bases and 10 bases, there was a span of 17 bases. This CDR3 has 14 residues. This clone was counted a few times. Until they underwent thyroid surgery, no patient had received any treatment.

Specimen: tumor tissue. V gene TRBV24-1 combines with J gene TRBJ2-3, with D perhaps TRBD1 (5 bases). The receptor comes from a female donor with papillary thyroid cancer or a benign thyroid nodule (not recorded which). Some clones in this sample may be carry-over from other donors' samples. In DNA form, the CDR3 reads TGTGCCACCAGTGAGGGCAGGGCATCGAAGCCGCAGTATTTT. Residues: CATSEGRASKPQYF.